These 3 T cell receptor beta chains came from one sample sequenced in a study of human versus mouse CDR3 diversity and MHC coevolution. Clones were read by immunoSEQ multiplex PCR, and TCRdb kept only the in-frame ones, dropping some. This table has about 60,000 clones, approximately 94% appearing once. The sequencing input was naive CD4+ T cells from blood. The subset here: CD45RO-negative CD62L-positive naive CD4 T cells. Receptors originate from a person between 55 and 69 years old in good health.

The chain has TRBV4-2 and TRBJ1-5; D gene uncertain. The CDR3 is 17 residues long. Trimming removed 0 bases at V and 0 bases at J, with 12 bases between. Germline-derived CDR1 and CDR2 are LGHNA and YNFKEQ. The CDR3 region has the DNA TGTGCCAGCAGCCAAGATCGACATTTCAATAGCAATCAGCCCCAGCATTTT. This codes for CASSQDRHFNSNQPQHF.

The CDR3: CASSPHRGQGDTEAFF. In DNA, the CDR3 is TGCGCCAGCAGCCCTCATCGCGGACAGGGAGACACTGAAGCTTTCTTT. The chain uses TRBV5-1 and TRBJ1-1; 8 bases align to TRBD1. This CDR3 has 16 amino acids. J was trimmed by 3 bases and V by 4 bases; bases with no gene match: 11. CDR1 SGHRS and CDR2 YFSETQ come from the germline V gene.

The rearrangement uses TRBV5-4 and TRBJ2-3, with 7 bases matching TRBD1. The CDR3 is 16 amino acids. Trimming cost V 6 bases and J 6 bases; bases outside gene matches: 16. Germline V gives CDR1 SGHNT, CDR2 YYREEE (reference sequence). CDR3 coding DNA: TGTGCCAGCAAAGCAGCCCGGGACAGAGGGCCGGATACGCAGTATTTT. This encodes CASKAARDRGPDTQYF.